This TCR beta chain was captured in a study of blood T cell repertoires in COVID-19. Study-level background: Samples came from the United States, Italy and Spain, spanning acute and convalescent COVID-19. Sources were T cells, B-cell-depleted T cells, or PBMCs; the material itself was cDNA or gDNA.

Germline V CDR1 and CDR2: SGHTA, FQGNSA. The CDR3 totals 14 residues. With 4 bases removed from V and 2 bases from J, the gap between germline ends came to 8 bases. As processed by the authors: For nucleated cells, counts were estimated from reference gene primer amplification. Some clones are missing from TCRdb's copy, which holds only in-frame ones; the method was immunoSEQ multiplex PCR. V, J and clone size reflect that table, while D and trimming were determined from the DNA. The repertoire holds 250,000 to 350,000 clones, with around 89% as singletons. Sequenced sample: peripheral blood. This sequence joins TRBV7-2 and TRBJ2-2; D may be TRBD1 (5 bases). This TCR came from a man aged 30-40 years with acute or convalescent COVID-19. This CDR3 is CASSSWGNTGELFF. The CDR3 DNA reads TGTGCCAGCAGCTCCTGGGGCAACACCGGGGAGCTGTTTTTT.